Given below is one T cell receptor (beta chain) in context. Its antigen remains unidentified. Base qualities are not recorded, but no much larger clone differs from it by a single base. Using the deep immunoSEQ assay, TCR CDR3 regions were amplified from genomic DNA by multiplex PCR. Genomic DNA extracted from each cell subset was distributed evenly over all wells of several immunoSEQ 96-well plates, and each plate served as one replicate. Each replicate PCR for sorted subsets received about 210 ng genomic DNA, equal to about 30,000 T cell genomes. Purified libraries were measured with a Qubit 3.0 fluorometer, size-checked on a Bioanalyzer 2100, and measured again with the KAPA Library Quantification kit. Each immunoSEQ 96-well plate was sequenced on its own single-read 150-cycle Illumina NextSeq 550 flow cell. The study's processing was this. The immunoSEQ output contained only junctional sequences without quality scores, so filtering could not match that applied to full-length reads. To assign V/J genes and CDR3, sequences were annotated against IMGT germline references using PyIR, a Python wrapper for IgBLAST v1.9. Reads were removed for weak V/J assignments (E-value above 1e-6), missing CDR3, stop codons, out-of-frame junctions, or ambiguous translated residues. V3J clonotypes were defined as sequences sharing the same inferred V gene, J gene, and CDR3 amino acid sequence. To compute the percentage overlap between repertoires, the number of shared unique clonotypes was divided by the size of the smaller repertoire. Richness of each repertoire was evaluated using RTK rarefaction, the Chao1 estimator, and Recon v2.1 estimates of unobserved clonotypes. Generation probabilities for all TCRbeta clonotypes obtained by the gDNA method from a few donors were computed using OLGA. This immuneACCESS table, as held by TCRdb, lists in-frame sequences with V and J called but not all clones. Of the missing ones, under half trace to an unresolved V gene in checked studies; the others have no known cause. V and J calls and clone size are as listed in that table; D and trimming were resolved from the DNA. The sample contains some 2.1 million clones, roughly 93% of them found a single time. The top ten hold 1.5% to 2% of the sample.

These data are taken from a study of shared clonotypes between healthy human individuals (dated by TCRdb to 2020 to 2022). Context from the whole study: The cohort comprised a couple of women and a few men aged 18 to 49 years. For each donor, CD4 naive and CD4 memory were each given three plates, CD8 naive was given two plates, and CD8 memory was given one plate. To estimate repertoire size and how much clonotypes are shared between individuals, the study performed deep sequencing of blood TCR repertoires from 4 to 6 healthy adults. Libraries were prepared and TCR repertoires were sequenced by different laboratories using diverse techniques, in order to increase sequencing depth and limit assay-specific biases. Between about 0.85 and 10 billion PBMCs per donor were obtained by leukapheresis.

CD8 naive samples were obtained by positive selection for CCR7 among CD45RO-negative cells, yielding a CD45RA+CCR7+ population from which TemRA cells were excluded. Donors were healthy HIV-negative adults with no recently reported acute infections or vaccinations. Every donor was a Caucasian adult living in Nashville, Tennessee, USA. Blood was collected by leukapheresis, and PBMCs were isolated by Ficoll-Histopaque density gradient centrifugation and then cryopreserved in liquid nitrogen vapor phase. Purity and quantity of every magnetically sorted T cell population were checked by analytical flow cytometry. From each sorted fraction, genomic DNA was isolated and quantified by UV absorbance on a Nanodrop 2000c. The paper's findings and limits, for the study overall: Pairwise subsampling led to the expectation that sequencing depth would affect the degree of clonotype sharing among donors. Clonotypes shared by all four sorted-subset donors showed higher generation probabilities than non-shared clonotypes. Only blood was sampled, and tissue TCR repertoires likely differ from those in blood. The small number of donors limited the genetic and exposure-history diversity represented. Even with the large sequencing depth, rarefaction of the sorted-subset datasets indicated that sequencing was incomplete. Estimated clonotype richness was generally larger for naive than for memory subsets. Across a handful of donors, around 5.4% of naive CD4, approximately 3.5% of naive CD8, roughly 2.2% of memory CD4, and under 0.45% of memory CD8 clonotypes were shared.

Sequencing was performed on naive CD8+ T cells from PBMCs. According to the study, the label for this sample's cell subset or site signals: CD45RA+CCR7+. The TCR comes from a man between 18 and 35 years old in good health. Some clones in this sample may be carry-over from other donors' samples.

The CDR3 has the sequence CASSFKGQAYLEETQYF. The sequenced DNA: TGTGCCAGCAGTTTCAAGGGACAGGCCTATCTCGAGGAGACCCAGTACTTC. The V and J segments used are TRBV27 and TRBJ2-5; a stretch of 8 junction bases matches TRBD1. CDR1 and CDR2 are read off the germline V gene (reference sequence) as MNHEY and SMNVEV. The CDR3 covers 17 residues, taking in both the cysteine and the phenylalanine. Just the 51-base CDR3 DNA is kept, in frame starting at base 1. The junction shows trimming of 3 bases on V and 5 bases on J, and the gene matches do not reach 14 bases of it.